This TCR beta chain was profiled in a study of response to subunit inactivated influenza vaccine. Broader study findings: The study's authors posited that every seasonal influenza vaccination enlists few new T cells.

Points on this clonotype: Its specificity is not known. Mismatch with germline at one junction end may stem from a read error.

One entry per CDR3 protein results from TCRdb running MiXCR on the RT-PCR reads. The sample consists of roughly 460,000 distinct CDR3 sequences, about 10% of them appearing once. Germline values: CDR1 SGHTA, CDR2 FQGTGA. This CDR3 contains 14 residues. The chain is built from TRBV7-3 and TRBJ2-6; D possibly uses TRBD1 or TRBD2 (5 bases each). Sample: PBMCs from blood, taken 45 days after vaccination. The sequence was obtained from a man aged 45-65 years who received an inactivated influenza vaccine. Here the CDR3 DNA reads TGTGCCAGCAGCCTCACAACCGGGGCTAACGTCCTGACTTTC. It specifies CASSLTTGANVLTF.